The 19 T cell receptor beta chains presented below share a single source sample, sequenced in a study of Ad26.COV2.S vaccination and SARS-CoV-2 variants. Treatment meaning: around 19 received Ad26.COV2.S at low or high dose, single or two shots; several received placebo; per-sample allocation not given. It was on day 63 after the first vaccine or placebo injection that samples were taken. Sequencing used immunoSEQ multiplex PCR; TCRdb keeps in-frame clones, though not all of them. The sample includes about 350,000 clones, 88% of them seen just once. The source was peripheral blood, collected in a trial of Ad26.COV2.S vaccine versus placebo. Source of these receptors: a person aged 18-65 years who received the Ad26.COV2.S COVID-19 vaccine or a placebo.

This rearrangement joins TRBV14 to TRBJ1-2; the D gene is possibly TRBD1 (5 bases). The V gene lost 2 bases and the J gene lost 4 bases, with 20 bases spanning the gap. The V gene's germline CDR1 is SGHDN and CDR2 FVKESK. CDR3 size: 17 residues. CDR3 DNA: TGTGCCAGCAGCCAATGGGGCAGGAACTCAGGCCTCTATGGCTACACCTTC. It is translated as CASSQWGRNSGLYGYTF.

The V call is TRBV5-1, the J call TRBJ2-7; the match to TRBD1 covers 7 bases. Unmatched junction bases numbered 10, after V lost 0 bases and J lost 7 bases. CDR3 size: 15 residues. Germline assignment: CDR1 SGHRS and CDR2 YFSETQ. Here the CDR3 DNA reads TGCGCCAGCAGCTTGGGAGGGGGCGCCTTCGGGGAGCAGTACTTC. Protein sequence: CASSLGGGAFGEQYF.

This clone was seen a single time. This chain joins TRBV14 and TRBJ1-3; no clear D. This CDR3 has 16 amino acids. Germline CDR1 is SGHDN and CDR2 is FVKESK. The V end lost 0 bases, the J end lost 2 bases, and 11 bases lay between the germline ends. The CDR3 bases are TGTGCCAGCAGCCAAGACCCGGGATCAGCTGGAAACACCATATATTTT. Amino acid sequence: CASSQDPGSAGNTIYF. Based on the CDR3 plus reference TRBV14 and TRBJ1-3, the full variable domain is EAGVTQFPSHSVIEKGQTVTLRCDPISGHDNLYWYRRVMGKEIKFLLHFVKESKQDESGMPNNRFLAERTGGTYSTLKVQPAELEDSGVYFCASSQDPGSAGNTIYFGEGSWLTVV.

This chain connects TRBV19 to TRBJ1-2; 7 nucleotides align to TRBD1. Germline loops: CDR1 LNHDA, CDR2 SQIVND (reference sequence). CDR3 length equals 17 residues. The junction had 14 bases not matched to a gene; V was cut back by 7 bases and J by 0 bases. In DNA, the CDR3 is TGTGCCAGTACACGACACGGGACAGACGATCCTAACTATGGCTACACCTTC. It translates to CASTRHGTDDPNYGYTF.

This chain links TRBV6-5 with TRBJ2-6, with no clear D. V was cut by 6 bases and J by 2 bases, with 8 bases left in between. The CDR3 totals 14 residues. The V gene's germline CDR1 is MNHEY and CDR2 SVGAGI. Here the CDR3 DNA reads TGTGCCAGCAGCACGTATACTGGGGCCAACGTCCTGACTTTC. Amino acids: CASSTYTGANVLTF.

This chain links TRBV27 with TRBJ1-5, with TRBD1 matching over 7 bases. Unmatched junction bases numbered 5, after V lost 6 bases and J lost 0 bases. The CDR3 covers 15 residues. The V gene's germline CDR1 is MNHEY and CDR2 SMNVEV (reference sequence). CDR3 DNA: TGTGCCAGCAGCTACCAGGGGGATAGCAATCAGCCCCAGCATTTT. Amino acids: CASSYQGDSNQPQHF.

The V call is TRBV2, the J call TRBJ2-7; 9 bases line up with TRBD2. Germline CDR1 SNHLY, CDR2 FYNNEI. The ends lost 5 bases at V and 6 bases at J; junction bases unmatched: 11. The CDR3 covers 15 residues. The CDR3 loop reads CASSILSSGSPEQYF. CDR3 nucleotides: TGTGCCAGCAGTATCTTGAGTAGCGGGAGTCCCGAGCAGTACTTC.

This rearrangement joins TRBV12-3 or TRBV12-4 to TRBJ1-2, with D hard to call. The CDR3 consists of 12 residues. Trimming pared 0 bases from V and 8 bases from J, leaving 7 bases between. The CDR3 spells CASSLAPEGYTF. CDR3 nucleotide sequence: TGTGCCAGCAGTTTAGCACCGGAGGGCTACACCTTC.

The chain uses TRBV5-1 and TRBJ2-7; tentatively, D is TRBD1 (6 bases). The V and J ends lost 0 bases and 5 bases respectively, with 15 bases between them. The CDR3 totals 15 residues. Germline V lookup: CDR1 SGHRS, CDR2 YFSETQ. The DNA of the CDR3 is TGCGCCAGCAGCTTGGCAGGGGCCAGGGCGAACGAGCAGTACTTC. This codes for CASSLAGARANEQYF.

The chain couples TRBV5-1 to TRBJ1-2; 12 bases line up with TRBD1. The CDR3 loop spans 15 amino acids. The V gene's germline CDR1 is SGHRS and CDR2 YFSETQ. With V trimmed by 5 bases and J by 4 bases, 6 bases remained unmatched. CDR3 sequence reads: CASRQGTGGGYGYTF. CDR3 sequence (DNA): TGCGCCAGCAGGCAAGGGACAGGGGGCGGCTATGGCTACACCTTC. The full variable domain, rest sourced from reference TRBV5-1 and TRBJ1-2, is KAGVTQTPRYLIKTRGQQVTLSCSPISGHRSVSWYQQTPGQGLQFLFEYFSETQRNKGNFPGRFSGRQFSNSRSEMNVSTLELGDSALYLCASRQGTGGGYGYTFGSGTRLTVV.

CDR3 sequence: CASSVDRANIQYF. The CDR3 DNA sequence: TGTGCCAGCAGCGTGGACAGGGCCAACATTCAGTACTTC. The chain is built from TRBV11-2 and TRBJ2-4; 8 nucleotides match TRBD1. The CDR3 contains 13 residues. V lost 5 bases to trimming and J lost 7 bases; unmatched junction nucleotides: 4. Germline V gene lookup returns CDR1 SGHAT and CDR2 FQNNGV.

The rearrangement joins TRBV7-9 to TRBJ1-1; D not resolved. Germline V gene data show CDR1 as SEHNR and CDR2 as FQNEAQ (reference sequence). V lost 0 bases and J lost 4, with 9 bases in between. This CDR3 has 14 amino acids. CDR3 nucleotide sequence: TGTGCCAGCAGCTTAGCGCGGTCCGGCACTGAAGCTTTCTTT. This sequence encodes CASSLARSGTEAFF.

This clone is a singleton in its sample. V usage is TRBV4-3 and J usage is TRBJ2-7; D gene uncertain. The CDR3 length is 13 residues. Looked up from germline, CDR1 is LGHNA and CDR2 is YSLEER. The V gene lost 0 bases and the J gene lost 7 bases, with 10 bases spanning the gap. The CDR3 here is CASSQEVSREQYF. CDR3 DNA sequence: TGCGCCAGCAGCCAAGAGGTATCACGGGAGCAGTACTTC.

The genes are TRBV30 and TRBJ1-6; D is perhaps TRBD1 (5 bases). Trimming shortened V by 2 bases and J by 10 bases, and 18 bases separated the two germline ends. Germline V CDR1 and CDR2: GTSNPN, SVGIG (reference sequence). The CDR3 has 15 residues. This CDR3 reads CAWSPIIGGLSPLHF. In DNA form, the CDR3 reads TGTGCCTGGAGTCCTATTATTGGGGGGTTGTCACCCCTCCACTTT.

The gene calls are TRBV29-1 and TRBJ2-1, with TRBD2 identical over 14 bases. Trimming cost V 8 bases and J 6 bases; bases outside gene matches: 6. CDR3 length: 14 residues. CDR1 and CDR2 (germline): SQVTM, ANQGSEA. DNA of the CDR3: TGCAGCCCAGCCGGGACTAGCGGGAGCAATGAGCAGTTCTTC. This translates into CSPAGTSGSNEQFF.

V usage is TRBV5-4 and J usage is TRBJ2-1; the D call may be TRBD1 or TRBD2 (5 bases each). Germline-derived CDR1 and CDR2 are SGHNT and YYREEE (reference sequence). Deletions cut 0 bases from V and 1 base from J, with 11 bases between. CDR3 length: 16 residues. The CDR3 DNA reads TGTGCCAGCAGCTTGGGGGGGACCAAGTCCTACAATGAGCAGTTCTTC. This gives the protein CASSLGGTKSYNEQFF. Supplemented by reference TRBV5-4 and TRBJ2-1, the full variable domain reads ETGVTQSPTHLIKTRGQQVTLRCSSQSGHNTVSWYQQALGQGPQFIFQYYREEENGRGNFPPRFSGLQFPNYSSELNVNALELDDSALYLCASSLGGTKSYNEQFFGPGTRLTVL.

The chain links TRBV6-5 to TRBJ2-7; D may correspond to TRBD1 or TRBD2 (6 bases each). Germline lookup yields CDR1 MNHEY and CDR2 SVGAGI. V lost 3 bases and J lost 2, with 14 bases in between. CDR3 length: 15 residues. CDR3 sequence reads: CASSYRQGTPYEQYF. In DNA form, the CDR3 reads TGTGCCAGCAGTTATAGGCAGGGGACTCCCTACGAGCAGTACTTC.

The chain has TRBV30 and TRBJ2-2, with D perhaps matching TRBD1 or TRBD2 (5 bases each). The CDR3 totals 15 residues. Germline CDR1 reads GTSNPN; CDR2 reads SVGIG (reference sequence). V was cut by 4 bases and J by 7 bases, with 19 bases left in between. CDR3 protein: CAWTEGWTYNGELFF. In DNA, the CDR3 is TGTGCCTGGACTGAGGGGTGGACTTATAACGGGGAGCTGTTTTTT.

The chain employs TRBV6-5 and TRBJ1-1; 8 bases fit TRBD1. The ends lost 6 bases at V and 5 bases at J; junction bases unmatched: 5. CDR1 and CDR2 (germline): MNHEY, SVGAGI. The CDR3 sequence is 13 residues long. The CDR3 DNA sequence: TGTGCCAGCAGATTCAGGGGGCATACTGAAGCTTTCTTT. Translation: CASRFRGHTEAFF.